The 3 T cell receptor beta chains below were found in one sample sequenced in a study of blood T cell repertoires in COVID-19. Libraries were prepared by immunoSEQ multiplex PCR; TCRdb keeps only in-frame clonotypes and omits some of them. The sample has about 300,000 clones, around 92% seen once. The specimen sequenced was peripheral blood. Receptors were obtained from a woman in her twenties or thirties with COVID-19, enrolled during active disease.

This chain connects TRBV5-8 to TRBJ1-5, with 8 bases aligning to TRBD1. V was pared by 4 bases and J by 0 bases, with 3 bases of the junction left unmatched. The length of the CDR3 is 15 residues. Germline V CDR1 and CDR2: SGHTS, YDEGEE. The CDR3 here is CASSPQGASNQPQHF. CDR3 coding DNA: TGTGCCAGCAGCCCCCAGGGGGCTAGCAATCAGCCCCAGCATTTT.

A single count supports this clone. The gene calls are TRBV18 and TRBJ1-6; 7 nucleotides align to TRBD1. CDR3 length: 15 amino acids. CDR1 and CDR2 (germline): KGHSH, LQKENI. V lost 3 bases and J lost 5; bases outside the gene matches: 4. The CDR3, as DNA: TGTGCCAGCTCACCCGCGGACAGGAATAATTCACCCCTCCACTTT. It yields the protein CASSPADRNNSPLHF.

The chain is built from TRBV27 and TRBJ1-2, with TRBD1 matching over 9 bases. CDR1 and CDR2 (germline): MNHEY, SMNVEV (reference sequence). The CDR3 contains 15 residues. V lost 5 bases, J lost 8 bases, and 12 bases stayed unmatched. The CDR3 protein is CASSPTGQGMIGYTF. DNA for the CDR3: TGTGCCAGCAGTCCCACAGGACAGGGGATGATAGGCTACACCTTC.